This record covers a single T cell receptor beta chain. CDR1 and CDR2 from the germline V gene are SGHTA and FQGNSA. The CDR3 sequence is 14 residues long. Trimming removed 5 bases from V and 7 bases from J; junction bases left unmatched: 9. These data belong to a study of CD8 T cells in Susac syndrome. RNA was extracted with the RNeasy kit, and a quantity of roughly 0.5 to 1 ug was reverse transcribed using random hexamers. MiXCR, applied by TCRdb to the immunoSEQ multiplex PCR reads, yields one record per CDR3 protein. The table lists around 170,000 distinct CDR3 sequences, approximately 94% of them singletons.

Sequencing was done on a sample of CD4+ T cells from PBMCs. V is TRBV7-2 and J is TRBJ2-7; 9 bases line up with TRBD1. The source of this sequence is a human donor with Susac syndrome. CDR3 DNA: TGTGCCAGCAGCCCGAGAGGACAGGGGATGGAGCAGTACTTC. Its protein product is CASSPRGQGMEQYF.